The 13 T cell receptor beta chains below come from one sample, sequenced in a study of sequential checkpoint blockade in melanoma. TCRdb keeps only in-frame clones here, not all; method: immunoSEQ multiplex PCR. Among 20,000 or so clones listed, around 75% were seen once. Treatment indicated: randomized to nivolumab then ipilimumab (arm A) or the reverse (arm B). This sample comprised CD8+ T cells sorted from blood (inferred from file names), obtained from a patient given nivolumab and ipilimumab in sequence. The receptors come from a human donor with melanoma.

This chain's CDR3 is CASSDLLTGYRFF. The CDR3 coding sequence is TGTGCCAGCAGTGATCTTTTAACCGGGTATCGCTTCTTT. This sequence joins TRBV2 and TRBJ1-1; D call uncertain. Germline V CDR1 and CDR2: SNHLY, FYNNEI. The CDR3 length is 13 residues. Trimming cost V 3 bases and J 14 bases, with 19 bases left between them. Looking up the rest from reference TRBV2 and TRBJ1-1 gives the full variable domain: EPEVTQTPSHQVTQMGQEVILRCVPISNHLYFYWYRQILGQKVEFLVSFYNNEISEKSEIFDDQFSVERPDGSNFTLKIRSTKLEDSAMYFCASSDLLTGYRFFGQGTRLTVV.

This chain connects TRBV5-4 to TRBJ2-7; 8 nucleotides align to TRBD1. Unmatched junction bases numbered 6, after V lost 3 bases and J lost 4 bases. The CDR3 totals 14 residues. Per the germline V gene, CDR1 is SGHNT and CDR2 is YYREEE (reference sequence). This chain's CDR3 is CASSSPGGSYEQYF. The CDR3 DNA follows: TGTGCCAGCAGCTCACCAGGGGGCTCATACGAGCAGTACTTC. Using reference TRBV5-4 and TRBJ2-7 for the parts outside the CDR3, the full variable domain is ETGVTQSPTHLIKTRGQQVTLRCSSQSGHNTVSWYQQALGQGPQFIFQYYREEENGRGNFPPRFSGLQFPNYSSELNVNALELDDSALYLCASSSPGGSYEQYFGPGTRLTVT.

The V gene is TRBV7-9, the J gene TRBJ1-1; no clear D. Per the germline V gene, CDR1 is SEHNR and CDR2 is FQNEAQ (reference sequence). V was clipped by 5 bases and J by 1 base, with 14 bases between them. This CDR3 has 15 residues. CDR3 loop: CASSQAEGANTEAFF. The CDR3 DNA reads TGTGCCAGCAGCCAGGCGGAGGGAGCGAACACTGAAGCTTTCTTT. Complete variable domain (other parts from reference TRBV7-9 and TRBJ1-1): DTGVSQNPRHKITKRGQNVTFRCDPISEHNRLYWYRQTLGQGPEFLTYFQNEAQLEKSRLLSDRFSAERPKGSFSTLEIQRTEQGDSAMYLCASSQAEGANTEAFFGQGTRLTVV.

In its sample, this clone was seen a few times. The rearrangement joins TRBV4-1 to TRBJ2-7; 9 nucleotides agree with TRBD1. Germline V lookup: CDR1 MGHRA, CDR2 YSYEKL. The CDR3 is 14 residues long. V gave up 0 bases and J gave up 5 bases; unmatched junction bases: 2. In DNA, the CDR3 is TGCGCCAGCAGCCAAGACAGGACAGGGGACGAGCAGTACTTC. Its translation: CASSQDRTGDEQYF.

The table lists this clone with a few counts. The CDR3 reads CATETSLEQYF. The CDR3 coding sequence is TGTGCCACCGAGACTAGCCTCGAGCAGTACTTC. V usage is TRBV6-5 and J usage is TRBJ2-7; TRBD2 matches 7 bases. This CDR3 has 11 amino acids. Unmatched junction bases numbered 6, after V lost 10 bases and J lost 6 bases. CDR1 is MNHEY and CDR2 is SVGAGI in the germline V gene.

CDR3 sequence: CASSAGIVTEAFF. In DNA form, the CDR3 reads TGTGCCAGCAGTGCAGGGATCGTGACTGAAGCTTTCTTT. This sequence joins TRBV6-1 and TRBJ1-1; a possible D gene is TRBD1 (5 bases). The CDR3 has 13 residues. V lost 4 bases and J 5 bases, leaving 11 bases between the germline ends. Germline V CDR1 and CDR2: MNHNS, SASEGT.

The chain joins TRBV30 to TRBJ2-7; a possible D gene is TRBD1 (5 bases). The V gene lost 1 base and the J gene lost 4 bases, with 14 bases spanning the gap. The CDR3 has 14 residues. Germline V gives CDR1 GTSNPN, CDR2 SVGIG (reference sequence). The CDR3 sequence: CAWSADRRWYEQYF. The CDR3 DNA follows: TGTGCCTGGAGTGCCGACAGAAGGTGGTACGAGCAGTACTTC. Supplemented by reference TRBV30 and TRBJ2-7, the full variable domain reads SQTIHQWPATLVQPVGSPLSLECTVEGTSNPNLYWYRQAAGRGLQLLFYSVGIGQISSEVPQNLSASRPQDRQFILSSKKLLLSDSGFYLCAWSADRRWYEQYFGPGTRLTVT.

The rearrangement uses TRBV5-6 and TRBJ1-1, with D hard to call. Trimming shortened V by 1 base and J by 1 base, and 8 bases separated the two germline ends. Germline V gene lookup returns CDR1 SGHDT and CDR2 YYEEEE. The CDR3 runs to 14 residues. The CDR3 bases are TGTGCCAGCAGCTTGTACCAGTCGAACACTGAAGCTTTCTTT. It encodes CASSLYQSNTEAFF.

The chain carries TRBV19 and TRBJ2-7; D perhaps matches TRBD1 (6 bases). Trimming stripped 8 bases from V and 2 bases from J, with 10 bases between. Germline CDR1 is LNHDA and CDR2 is SQIVND (reference sequence). This CDR3 has 12 residues. CDR3 DNA sequence: TGTGCCAGTGGACAGCAAGCCTACGAGCAGTACTTC. Translating it yields CASGQQAYEQYF.

The chain employs TRBV14 and TRBJ2-7; 11 nucleotides line up with TRBD2. Germline CDR1 and CDR2: SGHDN and FVKESK. The trim removed 3 bases at V and 4 bases at J, leaving 5 bases unmatched. This CDR3 is built from 15 residues. The CDR3 nucleotides read TGTGCCAGCAGCCAGTTAGCGGGAGGGCTATACGAGCAGTACTTC. This gives the protein CASSQLAGGLYEQYF.

The chain has TRBV10-3 and TRBJ1-5; D gene ambiguous. With 0 bases removed from V and 5 bases from J, the gap between germline ends came to 5 bases. The CDR3 is made up of 13 amino acids. Looked up from germline, CDR1 is ENHRY and CDR2 is SYGVKD. CDR3 residues: CAISESLDQPQHF. CDR3 DNA sequence: TGTGCCATCAGTGAGTCACTGGATCAGCCCCAGCATTTT.

Points on this clone: The same CDR3 arises from other DNA sequences in this sample as well. The chain employs TRBV28 and TRBJ2-7; 9 nucleotides agree with TRBD1. The V segment lost 6 bases and the J segment 3 bases; nucleotides outside the gene matches: 3. This CDR3 comprises 13 residues. Germline loops: CDR1 MDHEN, CDR2 SYDVKM. CDR3: CASSLGQGYEQYF. The CDR3 nucleotides are TGTGCCAGCAGCTTGGGACAGGGCTACGAGCAGTACTTC. Supplemented by reference TRBV28 and TRBJ2-7, the full variable domain reads DVKVTQSSRYLVKRTGEKVFLECVQDMDHENMFWYRQDPGLGLRLIYFSYDVKMKEKGDIPEGYSVSREKKERFSLILESASTNQTSMYLCASSLGQGYEQYFGPGTRLTVT.

This clone rates as hyperexpanded. CDR3 amino acids: CASSGGQGVTYEQYF. The CDR3 DNA follows: TGTGCCAGCAGCGGGGGACAGGGGGTCACCTACGAGCAGTACTTC. V gene TRBV9 combines with J gene TRBJ2-7; 11 bases map to TRBD1. Trimming took 3 bases from V and 2 from J; bases not matched to a gene: 4. This CDR3 has 15 amino acids. Germline V gene lookup returns CDR1 SGDLS and CDR2 YYNGEE.